This T cell receptor beta chain was sequenced in a study of cytomegalovirus exposure and HLA in healthy donors. Whole-study findings and limits: A missense DCLRE1C variant was associated with V- and J-gene trimming of TCR beta chains in a later analysis, and an independent cohort replicated the association.

The PCR contained 60 Vbeta and 13 Jbeta primers. How the authors handled the data: Per a later analysis, the number of unique TCR beta chains was roughly 83 million, of which about 11 million were shared. The repertoire was sequenced with immunoSEQ multiplex PCR; TCRdb's copy has only in-frame clones and lacks some. Clone size and V and J calls were adopted from that table, with D and trimming inferred from the DNA. The sample has 110,000 to 150,000 clones; approximately 80% are singletons. This CDR3 is 13 amino acids long. The V end was cut by 9 bases, the J end by 1 base, with 12 bases between. Germline CDR1 is ENHRY and CDR2 is SYGVKD. As for this clone: The antigen is undetermined.

The TCR was taken from a woman aged 60 to 75 in good health and CMV-seropositive. The sequencing sample was made of PBMCs. The chain recombines TRBV10-3 with TRBJ1-1; the D gene is possibly TRBD1 (5 bases). Here the CDR3 DNA reads TGTGCCATAGGGGTTACGGAGAACACTGAAGCTTTCTTT. Translating gives CAIGVTENTEAFF.